The 14 T cell receptor beta chains listed next were all sequenced from one sample in a study of human T cells and chemical hapten exposure. Time point of the sample: patch test 3, about 24 weeks after DPC sensitization. Noted treatment: therapeutic diphenylcyclopropenone sensitization with weekly scalp DPC. MiXCR was run by TCRdb on the RACE reads, yielding one entry per CDR3 protein. The data show 130,000 or so distinct CDR3 sequences, over 9% seen once. The material was whole blood, obtained in connection with sensitization to the hapten diphenylcyclopropenone (DPC). These receptors originate from a woman in her 50s with alopecia areata. Some clones in this sample may be carry-over from other donors' samples.

This clonotype was seen repeatedly, ten times or more. The chain uses TRBV2 and TRBJ2-1, with 9 bases lining up with TRBD2. This CDR3 is built from 18 residues. Germline V lookup: CDR1 SNHLY, CDR2 FYNNEI. V shed 9 bases and J 0 bases; nucleotides not matched to a gene: 15. The CDR3 protein is CASSGTSSPRSSYNEQFF. The CDR3 bases are TGTGCCAGTTCCGGGACTAGCTCGCCCCGGAGCTCCTACAATGAGCAGTTCTTC.

V and J are TRBV24-1 and TRBJ2-3; D is unclear. CDR1 KGHDR and CDR2 SFDVKD come from the germline V gene. This CDR3 is built from 13 residues. Between the trimmed V and J ends, which lost 9 bases and 0 bases, there was a span of 9 bases. CDR3: CATSGASTDTQYF. The CDR3 nucleotides are TGTGCCACCTCTGGCGCTAGCACAGATACGCAGTATTTT.

In its sample, this clonotype was seen a few times. The V call is TRBV7-9, the J call TRBJ2-3, with 13 bases that match TRBD2. V shed 5 bases and J 7 bases; nucleotides not matched to a gene: 9. Germline-derived CDR1 and CDR2 are SEHNR and FQNEAQ (reference sequence). The length of the CDR3 is 16 residues. The CDR3 DNA reads as TGTGCCAGCAGCCCAACTAGCGGGAGGGCCGGGAATACGCAGTATTTT. Translation gives CASSPTSGRAGNTQYF. The variable domain in full, completed from reference TRBV7-9 and TRBJ2-3, reads DTGVSQNPRHKITKRGQNVTFRCDPISEHNRLYWYRQTLGQGPEFLTYFQNEAQLEKSRLLSDRFSAERPKGSFSTLEIQRTEQGDSAMYLCASSPTSGRAGNTQYFGPGTRLTVL.

The rearrangement joins TRBV2 to TRBJ1-6; the match to TRBD1 covers 10 bases. CDR1 is SNHLY and CDR2 is FYNNEI in the germline V gene. CDR3 length equals 15 residues. After removal of 6 bases from V and 7 bases from J, the junction contained 6 bases not matched to a gene. Here the CDR3 reads CASRRPGQGNSPLHF. CDR3 DNA sequence: TGTGCCAGCAGGAGACCGGGACAGGGGAATTCACCCCTCCACTTT.

The table lists this clonotype with many counts. This chain connects TRBV12-3 or TRBV12-4 to TRBJ2-1; a weak D match, TRBD2 (5 bases). CDR3 length: 13 amino acids. Trimming pared 3 bases from V and 3 bases from J, leaving 6 bases between. CDR3 DNA sequence: TGTGCCAGCAGTTTGGACTTCTACAATGAGCAGTTCTTC. It codes for CASSLDFYNEQFF.

In this sample, this clonotype turned up a few times. The V call is TRBV13, the J call TRBJ2-1; no clear D. There are 12 residues in the CDR3. Between the trimmed V and J ends, which lost 6 bases and 7 bases, there was a span of 10 bases. Per germline, CDR1 PRHDT and CDR2 FYEKMQ (reference sequence). In DNA, the CDR3 is TGTGCCAGCAGTCAGGTTTGGAATGAGCAGTTCTTC. Encoded protein: CASSQVWNEQFF.

This chain connects TRBV12-3 or TRBV12-4 to TRBJ1-1; D not certain. Trimming took off 6 bases at V and 0 bases at J, with 11 bases between the two ends. The CDR3 contains 14 residues. CDR3 nucleotide sequence: TGTGCCAGCAGGTTTGGTACGGTGAACACTGAAGCTTTCTTT. Residues: CASRFGTVNTEAFF.

V gene TRBV10-3 combines with J gene TRBJ2-3, with no clear D. The CDR3 covers 15 residues. Germline-derived CDR1 and CDR2 are ENHRY and SYGVKD. V shed 7 bases and J shed 0 bases, with 14 bases lying between them. The CDR3 nucleotides read TGTGCCATCAAGGCCGGGCAGACAAGCACAGATACGCAGTATTTT. Encoded protein: CAIKAGQTSTDTQYF.

This clonotype was seen a handful of times. This chain uses TRBV27 with TRBJ2-3; D uncertain. This CDR3 has 15 residues. Trimming took 6 bases from V and 2 from J, leaving 15 bases between them. The V gene's germline CDR1 is MNHEY and CDR2 SMNVEV (reference sequence). CDR3 amino acids: CASSRRSQNTDTQYF. CDR3 nucleotide sequence: TGTGCCAGCAGCCGTCGATCCCAAAACACAGATACGCAGTATTTT.

At least ten counts were recorded for this clonotype. The V gene is TRBV30, the J gene TRBJ2-7; D not certain. The CDR3 contains 14 residues. V was cut by 3 bases and J by 2 bases, with 14 bases left in between. Germline values: CDR1 GTSNPN, CDR2 SVGIG (reference sequence). This chain's CDR3 is CAWSISEITYEQYF. In DNA form, the CDR3 reads TGTGCCTGGAGCATATCCGAGATTACCTACGAGCAGTACTTC.

The chain has TRBV14 and TRBJ2-2, with a tentative D call TRBD1 (5 bases). CDR1 is SGHDN, CDR2 FVKESK, per germline. The ends were cut back, 1 base at V and 7 bases at J, with 7 bases in the middle. This CDR3 has 13 amino acids. The CDR3, as DNA: TGTGCCAGCAGCCAAGTAAGGGGCGGGGAGCTGTTTTTT. Translating it yields CASSQVRGGELFF.

This clonotype was seen many times. The rearrangement links TRBV20-1 to TRBJ2-7; possibly TRBD1 for D (5 bases). This CDR3 has 13 amino acids. Germline CDR1 reads DFQATT; CDR2 reads SNEGSKA (reference sequence). Trimming shortened V by 6 bases and J by 2 bases, and 14 bases separated the two germline ends. The CDR3 region is CSALWTRPYEQYF. The CDR3 nucleotides read TGCAGTGCCTTGTGGACACGGCCCTACGAGCAGTACTTC.

This rearrangement joins TRBV7-2 to TRBJ2-3, with a possible D match to TRBD1 (5 bases). This CDR3 has 11 residues. Germline loops: CDR1 SGHTA, CDR2 FQGNSA. The V and J ends lost 7 bases and 6 bases respectively, with 8 bases between them. As DNA, the CDR3 is TGTGCCAGCACCCCAGGGGATACGCAGTATTTT. Residues: CASTPGDTQYF.

Concerning this clonotype: Sequence at one end of the junction differs from germline and may be a read error. J is TRBJ1-1 and V is TRBV29-1; a possible D gene is TRBD1 (5 bases). CDR3 size: 12 residues. The germline V gene has CDR1 SQVTM and CDR2 ANQGSEA. The CDR3 coding sequence is TGCAGCGTTGTAGGGGCCCTCACTGAAGCTTACTTT. This encodes CSVVGALTEAYF.